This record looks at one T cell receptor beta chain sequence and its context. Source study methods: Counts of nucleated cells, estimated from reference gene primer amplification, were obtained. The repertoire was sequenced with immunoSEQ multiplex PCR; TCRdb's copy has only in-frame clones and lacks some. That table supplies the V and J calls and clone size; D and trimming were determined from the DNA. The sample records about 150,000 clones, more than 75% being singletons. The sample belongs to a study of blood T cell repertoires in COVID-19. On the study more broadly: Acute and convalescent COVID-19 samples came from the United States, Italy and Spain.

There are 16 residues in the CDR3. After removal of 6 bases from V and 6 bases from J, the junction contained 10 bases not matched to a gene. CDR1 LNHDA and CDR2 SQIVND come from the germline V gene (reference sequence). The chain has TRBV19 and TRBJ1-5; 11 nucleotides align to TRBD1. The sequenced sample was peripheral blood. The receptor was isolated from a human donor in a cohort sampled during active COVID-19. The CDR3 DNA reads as TGTGCCAGTAGAACCCAAGGACAGGGGGCAACTCAGCCCCAGCATTTT. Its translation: CASRTQGQGATQPQHF. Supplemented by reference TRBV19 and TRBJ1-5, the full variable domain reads DGGITQSPKYLFRKEGQNVTLSCEQNLNHDAMYWYRQDPGQGLRLIYYSQIVNDFQKGDIAEGYSVSREKKESFPLTVTSAQKNPTAFYLCASRTQGQGATQPQHFGDGTRLSIL.